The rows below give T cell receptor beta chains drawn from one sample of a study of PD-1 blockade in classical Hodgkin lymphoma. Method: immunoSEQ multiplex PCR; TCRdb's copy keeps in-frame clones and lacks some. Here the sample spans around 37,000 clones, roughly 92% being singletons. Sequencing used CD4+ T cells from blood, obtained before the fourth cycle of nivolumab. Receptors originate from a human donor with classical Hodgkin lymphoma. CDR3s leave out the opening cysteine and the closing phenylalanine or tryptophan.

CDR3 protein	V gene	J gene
ASSWDRAYEQY	TRBV5-6	TRBJ2-7
ASSPGLAGEQF	TRBV7-2	TRBJ2-1
ASSPTTIRAEAF	TRBV5-1	TRBJ1-1
ASSISSGETQY	TRBV19	TRBJ2-5
ASTKGGNTGELF	TRBV6-1	TRBJ2-2
ASSYSPSNTEAF	TRBV6-5	TRBJ1-1
ASSSGGTFSLLEQY	TRBV27	TRBJ2-7
ASSLVLAGVNEQY	TRBV5-1	TRBJ2-7
ASTLDPLAGVRNEQF	TRBV5-1	TRBJ2-1
ASSFRRRIDEAF	TRBV28	TRBJ1-1
ASSVGTTEQY	TRBV9	TRBJ2-7
ASSIPRQARVTQH	TRBV19	TRBJ1-5
ASSSRQGWTGELF	TRBV27	TRBJ2-2
ASSRRSEGPPTDTQY	TRBV4-1	TRBJ2-3
ASSLARANYGYT	TRBV5-1	TRBJ1-2
ASSYRVGTGELF	TRBV5-1	TRBJ2-2
ASSIDLSGGNTGELF	TRBV19	TRBJ2-2
ASTRTSYEQY	TRBV2	TRBJ2-7
AWSPHGPYGYT	TRBV30	TRBJ1-2
AWSEEGHYGYT	TRBV30	TRBJ1-2
ASSLYREETQY	TRBV18	TRBJ2-5
ASSLDVAVSNYEQY	TRBV11-2	TRBJ2-7
ASSQDRGTPYT	TRBV5-1	TRBJ1-2
ASSPTDYGYT	TRBV5-1	TRBJ1-2
ASSESLGQPRAGDRNEQF	TRBV10-1	TRBJ2-1
ASKDSFYYEQY	TRBV19	TRBJ2-7
ASSPGQGGYTEAF	TRBV5-6	TRBJ1-1
ASSGRDLLGNEQF	TRBV9	TRBJ2-1
ASSLAEGNTIY	TRBV5-1	TRBJ1-3
ASSLYLPSGSTYEQY	TRBV27	TRBJ2-7
ASSLGIGGARGYT	TRBV7-2	TRBJ1-2
ATSRDPGKEGETQY	TRBV15	TRBJ2-5
ASSYGLAGGLETQY	TRBV5-1	TRBJ2-5
ASSLFGDPNEKLF	TRBV5-1	TRBJ1-4
ATSGRARTDTQY	TRBV5-4	TRBJ2-3
ASSSKAAFSGELF	TRBV7-8	TRBJ2-2
ASSLAGISGNTIY	TRBV7-3	TRBJ1-3
ASSQDTGTGVAKNIQY	TRBV4-1	TRBJ2-4
ASSTTDTQY	TRBV2	TRBJ2-3
ASSFRGSYEKLF	TRBV5-6	TRBJ1-4